Below, 2 T cell receptor beta chains from the same sample are listed, as sequenced in a study of blood T cell repertoires in COVID-19. Data came from immunoSEQ multiplex PCR; TCRdb stores just in-frame clones and leaves some out. The sample lists about 45,000 clones, nearly 85% occurring once. The sequencing input was peripheral blood. The receptor set was obtained from a man at least 80 years old in a cohort sampled during active COVID-19.

This chain joins TRBV28 and TRBJ1-1; possibly TRBD1 for D (5 bases). Germline V gene data show CDR1 as MDHEN and CDR2 as SYDVKM. The CDR3 covers 14 residues. The germline V and J ends were trimmed by 3 bases and 4 bases, with 12 bases remaining between them. The CDR3 spells CASSFPGRGTEAFF. DNA for the CDR3: TGTGCCAGCAGTTTCCCAGGGAGGGGCACTGAAGCTTTCTTT.

This clone was observed a handful of times. J is TRBJ2-1 and V is TRBV27; TRBD1 agrees at 8 bases. V dropped 4 bases and J dropped 0; count of bases not matched to a gene: 5. Germline values: CDR1 MNHEY, CDR2 SMNVEV (reference sequence). This CDR3 region has 16 residues. The CDR3 spells CASSSYRGVSYNEQFF. CDR3 DNA: TGTGCCAGCAGTTCGTACAGGGGGGTCTCCTACAATGAGCAGTTCTTC.